By share of the sample, the clone carrying this T cell receptor (beta chain) is medium-sized. The sample originates from a study of graft-versus-host responses after intestinal transplantation. Study in general: The recipients all started with anti-thymocyte globulin induction and then took tacrolimus and steroids for 3 to 4 years. Study observations and caveats: Recipient marrow showed GvH clones, some seen first in ileum or blood. Maximum circulating GvH clone levels tracked with early post-transplant HvG decreases.

The length of the CDR3 is 11 residues. Trimming left V 3 bases short and J 3 bases short, with 5 bases between. CDR1 is SQVTM and CDR2 is ANQGSEA in the germline V gene. Clones were sequenced by immunoSEQ multiplex PCR, and TCRdb holds only the in-frame ones, with some missing. The repertoire holds 20,000 to 25,000 clones, with about 33% as singletons. Co-plated with around 200,000 CFSE-labeled responder cells were around 200,000 irradiated, violet-dye-labeled stimulator cells. The sample here was alloreactive CD8+ T cells from a mixed lymphocyte reaction culture, taken before intestinal transplant. Subset indicated: CFSE-low proliferating T cells sorted from roughly 6-day pre-transplant mixed lymphocyte reaction (GvH or HvG direction). The receptor's source is a human patient who received an intestinal transplant. This sequence joins TRBV29-1 and TRBJ1-1; D is undetermined. This CDR3 reads CSVDTDTEAFF. CDR3 DNA: TGCAGCGTTGATACGGACACTGAAGCTTTCTTT.